This TCR beta chain emerged from a study of T cell responses to AZD1222 COVID-19 vaccine (dated by TCRdb to about 2021). Broadly, across the study: AZD1222 recipients whose second dose came at about 4 weeks and those whose second dose came at about 12 weeks were combined into one group, since spike-specific TCR depth and breadth did not differ between the two schedules. A total of approximately 240 trial participants underwent TCR sequencing, of whom nearly 210 had received two doses of AZD1222 and about 25 had received two doses of the MenACWY control vaccine. Enrollment into the trials was organized by age into subgroups of 18-55, 56-69 and 70-plus years, and those subgroups contained about 160, 30 and 59 TCR-sequenced participants, respectively. What the study reported, not specific to this receptor: The 56-69-year group was small, and its depth increase did not reach significance, likely because of low power. After two AZD1222 doses, both the breadth and the depth of spike-specific TCRs were significantly higher than at day 0 and than in MenACWY recipients. Vaccine-associated CD4 TCRs spanned the whole spike protein, with dominant responses in regions 160-218 and 743-854. Most participants were white British and females outnumbered males, and the authors suggested that clonal diversity may have been underestimated. Conclusions about previously exposed vaccinees are limited because only six or seven AZD1222 recipients were SARS-CoV-2 seropositive at baseline. Epitopes outside the regions mutated in the B.1.351 and B.1.1.7 variants were reportedly recognized by nearly half of the unique spike-specific TCRs. Because no samples from the day 14 peak response were available, repertoires could be characterized only after the peak T cell response.

The CDR3, from cysteine to phenylalanine, totals 15 residues. The only DNA kept is the CDR3, 45 bases in frame from the first base. According to the germline V gene, CDR1 reads SGHRS and CDR2 reads YFSETQ. A distance of 13 bases separates the germline ends of V and J, which lose 4 bases and 2 bases respectively. The CDR3 regions of human TCRbeta chains were analyzed by immunosequencing. In the paper's pipeline: TCRs in the repertoires were matched against a reference library of SARS-CoV-2-specific TCRs that had been generated with the MIRA antigen-specificity platform. Breadth was defined as the fraction of unique TCRs that were SARS-CoV-2-associated. Depth was defined as the fraction of total T cells that were SARS-CoV-2-associated. Using the MIRA data, each spike-specific TCR was assigned both to the spike region to which the TCR was reactive and to a CD4 or CD8 class. Log10-transformed breadth and depth values were compared by one-way ANOVA with Sidak's multiple comparisons tests. TCRdb mirrors the immuneACCESS table, restricted to in-frame sequences. Some clones are absent from its copies; in checked studies, under half trace to an unresolved V gene, and the reason for the others is unknown. The V and J calls and the clone size are those of that table, but D and trimming were determined from the DNA. In all, the sample holds 100,000 to 110,000 clones, and about 88% of those were seen once. The ten top clones hold roughly 2% of the sample.

Concerning this clone itself: Its antigen remains undetermined. Per-base qualities were not stored, and no clone one base away is much larger.

Per the publication, the time point label means: baseline before first vaccination. The vaccinee samples were drawn from two UK trials, COV001 and COV002, one of which was a single-blind randomized controlled phase 2/3 trial testing AZD1222 (ChAdOx1 nCoV-19) in healthy adults. For TCRbeta chain sequencing, PBMC samples were collected from trial participants at day 0 and at day 28 after the second dose. The clonotype was recovered from an adult in good health. The rearrangement combines TRBV5-1 with TRBJ1-5; a confident D gene designation cannot be given. The sample consisted of peripheral blood, taken on day 0 of AZD1222 vaccination. The CDR3 corresponds to CASSVEGGGNQPQHF. Here is the DNA: TGCGCCAGCAGCGTGGAAGGTGGAGGCAATCAGCCCCAGCATTTT.